This TCR beta chain was recorded in a study of blood T cell repertoires in COVID-19. Deletions cut 2 bases from V and 0 bases from J, with 7 bases between. Germline values: CDR1 SGHAT, CDR2 FQNNGV. This CDR3 has 15 residues. Clones were read by immunoSEQ multiplex PCR, and TCRdb kept only the in-frame ones, dropping some. The table includes over 150,000 clones, roughly 92% detected once. The TCR comes from a man aged 25 to 40 with COVID-19, enrolled during active disease. V gene TRBV11-2 combines with J gene TRBJ2-2; maybe TRBD1 (5 bases). The sequencing sample was made of peripheral blood. The CDR3: CASSLRQTNTGELFF. CDR3 in DNA: TGTGCCAGCAGCTTACGACAGACGAACACCGGGGAGCTGTTTTTT.